This T cell receptor (beta chain) was obtained from a study of cytomegalovirus exposure and HLA in healthy donors. The germline V gene encodes CDR1 MDHEN and CDR2 SYDVKM. The CDR3 is made up of 17 amino acids. V was cut by 7 bases and J by 0 bases, with 19 bases left in between. Note on this clone: The antigen is not known.

Study-wide points: Later analysis suggested most CMV-associated TCR beta chains were HLA-restricted. Presence/absence analyses assumed roughly uniform sequencing depth across donors.

The study ran its PCR with 60 Vbeta and 13 Jbeta primers. Assay used: immunoSEQ multiplex PCR; TCRdb lists only in-frame clones, some missing. The table shows 110,000 or so clones, with under 85% occurring only once. J is TRBJ1-5 and V is TRBV28; no reliable D call. This TCR derives from a man in his thirties or forties in good health and CMV-seronegative. The sample was PBMCs. Written as DNA, the CDR3 is TGTGCCAGCAAGCTTGGGCCCAGCAAGTATAGCAATCAGCCCCAGCATTTT. Translating gives CASKLGPSKYSNQPQHF.